These 8 T cell receptor beta chains share one sample of origin, sequenced in a study of OX40 agonist ivuxolimab in advanced cancers. TCRdb's copy holds only in-frame clones and misses some; the assay was immunoSEQ multiplex PCR. Here the sample spans more than 30,000 clones, less than 90% being singletons. The input for sequencing was CD4+ or CD8+ T cells sorted from blood, taken in a trial of the OX40 agonist ivuxolimab. These receptors originate from an adult with an advanced solid tumor such as melanoma, head and neck, liver or kidney cancer.

J is TRBJ2-7 and V is TRBV9; D is perhaps TRBD1 (6 bases). Trimming pared 0 bases from V and 5 bases from J, leaving 12 bases between. This CDR3 has 14 residues. Germline V gives CDR1 SGDLS, CDR2 YYNGEE. This CDR3 reads CASSVGQGMNEQYF. In DNA, the CDR3 is TGTGCCAGCAGCGTAGGGCAGGGGATGAACGAGCAGTACTTC.

V is TRBV7-3 and J is TRBJ2-1; 7 positions match TRBD2. Germline loops: CDR1 SGHTA, CDR2 FQGTGA. The junction had 10 bases not matched to a gene; V was cut back by 5 bases and J by 3 bases. The CDR3 is 16 amino acids. CDR3 DNA: TGTGCCAGCAGCCCACTAGCGTTAGGCCTCTACAATGAGCAGTTCTTC. This sequence encodes CASSPLALGLYNEQFF.

The chain carries TRBV4-1 and TRBJ1-1, with a possible D match to TRBD1 (5 bases). The CDR3 has 15 residues. The V gene lost 3 bases and the J gene lost 2 bases, with 13 bases spanning the gap. Per germline, CDR1 MGHRA and CDR2 YSYEKL. CDR3: CASSQGGVANTEAFF. The CDR3 DNA reads as TGCGCCAGCAGCCAGGGGGGGGTGGCAAACACTGAAGCTTTCTTT.

The V and J genes are TRBV6-6 and TRBJ1-5; no firm D call. CDR3 length: 12 residues. V lost 6 bases and J 5 bases, leaving 8 bases between the germline ends. The V gene's germline CDR1 is MNHNY and CDR2 SVGAGI (reference sequence). The CDR3 reads CASSPIDQPQHF. As DNA, the CDR3 is TGTGCCAGCAGCCCCATCGATCAGCCCCAGCATTTT.

This CDR3 reads CASSYSVPPNTEAFF. DNA of the CDR3: TGTGCCAGCAGTTACTCGGTTCCTCCGAACACTGAAGCTTTCTTT. The gene calls are TRBV6-5 and TRBJ1-1, with D unresolved. Germline assignment: CDR1 MNHEY and CDR2 SVGAGI. This CDR3 is 15 amino acids long. Trimming cost V 0 bases and J 1 base, with 9 bases left between them.

The genes are TRBV19 and TRBJ2-5; 10 positions agree with TRBD1. Germline CDR1 LNHDA, CDR2 SQIVND (reference sequence). The V gene end was trimmed by 7 bases and the J gene end by 4 bases; junction bases not matched to a gene: 9. This CDR3 spans 15 amino acids. CDR3 protein: CASNRGTGAGETQYF. CDR3 bases: TGTGCCAGTAATAGGGGGACAGGGGCAGGAGAGACCCAGTACTTC.

This clone has a handful of counts. The rearrangement joins TRBV6-5 to TRBJ1-2; D gene ambiguous. CDR1 MNHEY and CDR2 SVGAGI come from the germline V gene. The CDR3 sequence is 14 residues long. Trimming stripped 5 bases from V and 6 bases from J, with 16 bases between. This chain's CDR3 is CASSLREGPHGYTF. The CDR3 DNA reads TGTGCCAGCAGTCTAAGAGAGGGCCCTCATGGCTACACCTTC.

The V gene is TRBV9, the J gene TRBJ1-4; D uncertain. Trimming stripped 1 base from V and 1 base from J, with 5 bases between. CDR1 and CDR2 (germline): SGDLS, YYNGEE. The CDR3 is 14 residues long. This CDR3 is CASSVSGTNEKLFF. CDR3 nucleotides: TGTGCCAGCAGCGTAAGTGGAACTAATGAAAAACTGTTTTTT.